The 32 T cell receptor beta chains reported below all come from one sample, sequenced in a study of beta chain features in type 1 diabetes. As every portion of the isolated RNA was reverse transcribed, the sequencing read expressed TCRB transcripts. The data were produced by immunoSEQ multiplex PCR, yet TCRdb's version contains in-frame clones alone and is incomplete. There are 900,000 or so clones in the sample; about a sixth occur only once, and 0.02% to 0.025% lies in the top ten. The specimen sequenced was naive CD4+ T cells from blood. The receptor source for this set is a woman under 30 in good health.

This chain links TRBV4-3 with TRBJ2-1; 8 positions match TRBD1. V gave up 1 base and J gave up 8 bases; unmatched junction bases: 4. There are 14 residues in the CDR3. Germline assignment: CDR1 LGHNA and CDR2 YSLEER. The CDR3 loop is CASSQGTGRDEQFF. For the CDR3, the DNA is TGCGCCAGCAGCCAAGGGACAGGGCGAGATGAGCAGTTCTTC.

The chain carries TRBV11-2 and TRBJ1-2; D not resolved. The V end lost 5 bases, the J end lost 4 bases, and 14 bases lay between the germline ends. The germline V gene encodes CDR1 SGHAT and CDR2 FQNNGV. The CDR3 spans 14 residues. In DNA, the CDR3 is TGTGCCAGCAGCCCAGGAGCAGAGACCTATGGCTACACCTTC. Translating gives CASSPGAETYGYTF.

This clone was recorded a few times. The rearrangement joins TRBV18 to TRBJ2-2; D is possibly TRBD1 (6 bases). Germline CDR1 and CDR2: KGHSH and LQKENI. The CDR3 covers 15 residues. V was clipped by 6 bases and J by 2 bases, with 13 bases between them. CDR3 nucleotides: TGTGCCAGCTCGGGACAACAATCTAACACCGGGGAGCTGTTTTTT. Amino acid sequence: CASSGQQSNTGELFF.

The rearrangement links TRBV15 to TRBJ2-1, with no clear D. Trimming stripped 7 bases from V and 5 bases from J, with 18 bases between. The CDR3 sequence is 15 residues long. The germline gives CDR1 LNHNV, CDR2 YYDKDF (reference sequence). Written as DNA, the CDR3 is TGTGCCACCACCGATGGGGTTGGTGGGCACAATGAGCAGTTCTTC. Encoded protein: CATTDGVGGHNEQFF. Using reference TRBV15 and TRBJ2-1 for the parts outside the CDR3, the full variable domain is DAMVIQNPRYQVTQFGKPVTLSCSQTLNHNVMYWYQQKSSQAPKLLFHYYDKDFNNEADTPDNFQSRRPNTSFCFLDIRSPGLGDTAMYLCATTDGVGGHNEQFFGPGTRLTVL.

CDR3 loop: CASSNIRDGAYNEQFF. CDR3 nucleotide sequence: TGTGCCAGCAGCAACATCAGGGATGGGGCCTACAATGAGCAGTTCTTC. The V call is TRBV7-6, the J call TRBJ2-1, with D possibly TRBD1 on 5 matching bases. The V gene lost 5 bases and the J gene lost 2 bases, with 16 bases spanning the gap. This CDR3 is 16 amino acids long. The germline CDR1 and CDR2 sequences are SGHVS and FNYEAQ.

Only a few counts were recorded for this clone. The chain combines TRBV7-9 with TRBJ1-4; D gene unclear. V dropped 2 bases and J dropped 7 bases, with 11 bases sitting between them. CDR3 length: 14 residues. Looked up from germline, CDR1 is SEHNR and CDR2 is FQNEAQ (reference sequence). The CDR3 is CASSLISGAEKLFF. CDR3 DNA: TGTGCCAGCAGCTTAATTTCAGGAGCTGAAAAACTGTTTTTT.

The chain combines TRBV4-3 with TRBJ1-2, with unresolved D. CDR1 and CDR2 (germline): LGHNA, YSLEER. This CDR3 is 15 amino acids long. V shed 0 bases and J shed 3 bases, with 11 bases lying between them. The CDR3, as DNA: TGCGCCAGCAGCCAAGATAGCCCTGCCCACTATGGCTACACCTTC. Amino acid sequence: CASSQDSPAHYGYTF.

For this clone: A much larger clone is a single base away; this may be a read error. In the same sample, other DNA sequences code for this CDR3. The chain joins TRBV7-9 to TRBJ2-5; D gene unclear. The CDR3 has 11 residues. Per germline, CDR1 SEHNR and CDR2 FQNEAQ (reference sequence). Between the trimmed V and J ends, which lost 3 bases and 2 bases, there was a span of 1 base. The CDR3 coding sequence is TGTGCCAGCAGCTTGCAAGAGACCCAGTACTTC. It yields the protein CASSLQETQYF. Filled out from reference TRBV7-9 and TRBJ2-5, the complete variable domain reads DTGVSQNPRHKITKRGQNVTFRCDPISEHNRLYWYRQTLGQGPEFLTYFQNEAQLEKSRLLSDRFSAERPKGSFSTLEIQRTEQGDSAMYLCASSLQETQYFGPGTRLLVL.

This sequence joins TRBV25-1 and TRBJ2-5, with 7 bases identical to TRBD2. The V segment lost 9 bases and the J segment 4 bases; nucleotides outside the gene matches: 11. Germline V gene sequence: CDR1 MGHDK, CDR2 SYGVNS. This CDR3 contains 14 residues. CDR3 DNA sequence: TGTGCCAGTAAAGCGGGCGGGAGTGGAGAGACCCAGTACTTC. Protein: CASKAGGSGETQYF.

The gene calls are TRBV15 and TRBJ2-1; the match to TRBD2 covers 10 bases. After removal of 8 bases from V and 10 bases from J, the junction contained 11 bases not matched to a gene. The CDR3 loop spans 14 amino acids. In germline, CDR1 is LNHNV, CDR2 YYDKDF (reference sequence). In DNA, the CDR3 is TGTGCCACCTCGCGGGCTAGCGGGAGTCAGGAGCAGTTCTTC. The encoded protein is CATSRASGSQEQFF.

This clone was seen a handful of times. V usage is TRBV25-1 and J usage is TRBJ2-4; TRBD1 or TRBD2 may be the D gene (6 bases each). Germline V gene data show CDR1 as MGHDK and CDR2 as SYGVNS. The CDR3 has 15 residues. Trimming took 4 bases from V and 2 from J, leaving 12 bases between them. CDR3 region: CASSVGGTTKNIQYF. DNA for the CDR3: TGTGCCAGCAGTGTGGGCGGGACAACCAAAAACATTCAGTACTTC.

This clone showed up just a few times. The J gene is TRBJ1-1, the V gene TRBV28; D call uncertain. This CDR3 contains 12 residues. Germline-derived CDR1 and CDR2 are MDHEN and SYDVKM. Trimming pared 5 bases from V and 1 base from J, leaving 5 bases between. This CDR3 is CASSPPNTEAFF. In DNA, the CDR3 is TGTGCCAGCAGTCCACCGAACACTGAAGCTTTCTTT.

This clone was seen a few times. The chain couples TRBV28 to TRBJ2-5; possible D gene TRBD2, 6 bases. The V end was cut by 2 bases, the J end by 7 bases, with 26 bases between. CDR1 MDHEN and CDR2 SYDVKM come from the germline V gene. The CDR3 contains 18 residues. The CDR3 region has the DNA TGTGCCAGCAGTTTACGTGGAATGACGACTAGAGAGCCTAGGACCCAGTACTTC. Translating it yields CASSLRGMTTREPRTQYF.

This clone showed up just a few times. The CDR3 loop is CSVEDRAYEQYF. The CDR3, as DNA: TGCAGCGTTGAAGATCGGGCCTACGAGCAGTACTTC. The chain recombines TRBV29-1 with TRBJ2-5; no definite D call. The DNA matches TRBJ2-7 better at its end, which makes the J call doubtful. The CDR3 has 12 amino acids. CDR1 is SQVTM and CDR2 is ANQGSEA in the germline V gene.

This clone came up a few times. Written as DNA, the CDR3 is TGCGCCAGCAGCAATGGGACAGGGACTAGCACAGATACGCAGTATTTT. Translated: CASSNGTGTSTDTQYF. The chain employs TRBV5-1 and TRBJ2-3; TRBD1 aligns across 9 bases. This CDR3 contains 16 residues. Germline CDR1 SGHRS, CDR2 YFSETQ. V dropped 4 bases and J dropped 0; count of bases not matched to a gene: 6.

The rearrangement links TRBV4-3 to TRBJ2-1; no definite D call. The CDR3 spans 12 residues. Per germline, CDR1 LGHNA and CDR2 YSLEER. V lost 4 bases to trimming and J lost 3 bases, with 4 bases between them. In DNA form, the CDR3 reads TGCGCCAGCAGCCCCAACTACAATGAGCAGTTCTTC. It translates to CASSPNYNEQFF.

The V and J genes are TRBV7-6 and TRBJ2-1; D uncertain. The germline V gene encodes CDR1 SGHVS and CDR2 FNYEAQ. The germline V and J ends were trimmed by 5 bases and 7 bases, with 15 bases remaining between them. CDR3 length: 14 residues. The CDR3 here is CASSHLLVKNEQFF. CDR3 sequence (DNA): TGTGCCAGCAGCCATCTATTGGTGAAGAATGAGCAGTTCTTC.

This clone was observed a handful of times. The chain couples TRBV4-3 to TRBJ2-7, with TRBD1 as a possible D gene (5 bases). The germline V and J ends were trimmed by 1 base and 1 base, with 20 bases remaining between them. The CDR3 has 18 amino acids. Looked up from germline, CDR1 is LGHNA and CDR2 is YSLEER. As DNA, the CDR3 is TGCGCCAGCAGCCAAGCGGCGGTCTACGGGCAGGGATCCTACGAGCAGTACTTC. It codes for CASSQAAVYGQGSYEQYF.

There are a few counts of this clone. This sequence joins TRBV19 and TRBJ2-5; D possibly corresponds to TRBD2 (5 bases). The CDR3 sequence is 10 residues long. From germline, CDR1 is LNHDA and CDR2 SQIVND (reference sequence). CDR3 DNA sequence: TGTGCTACGGGATATGAGACCCAGTACTTC. Translated, it gives CATGYETQYF.

The chain has TRBV6-5 and TRBJ2-7, with D unresolved. The CDR3 runs 14 residues. The V end was cut by 0 bases, the J end by 3 bases, with 9 bases between. The germline V gene has CDR1 MNHEY and CDR2 SVGAGI. The CDR3 DNA is TGTGCCAGCAGTTACTCGAGGACGGACTACGAGCAGTACTTC. Amino acid sequence: CASSYSRTDYEQYF.

This chain's CDR3 is CASSPTSGSSFYNEQFF. The CDR3 DNA reads TGTGCCAGCTCACCAACTAGCGGGAGTTCTTTCTACAATGAGCAGTTCTTC. This chain joins TRBV18 and TRBJ2-1; 11 nucleotides agree with TRBD2. The CDR3 runs to 17 residues. Trimming removed 2 bases from V and 3 bases from J; junction bases left unmatched: 6. The V gene's germline CDR1 is KGHSH and CDR2 LQKENI.

The CDR3 sequence is CASSTTGTGSYEQYF. CDR3 nucleotide sequence: TGTGCCAGCAGCACTACCGGGACAGGGTCCTACGAGCAGTACTTC. This rearrangement joins TRBV21-1 to TRBJ2-7; the table's D call of TRBD1 was not tested on the DNA. TRBV21-1 is noted as a pseudogene. The CDR3 has 15 residues.

The sample holds a few counts of this clone. The genes are TRBV2 and TRBJ1-1; D uncertain. The CDR3 spans 13 residues. V was clipped by 3 bases and J by 5 bases, with 10 bases between them. The germline V gene encodes CDR1 SNHLY and CDR2 FYNNEI. CDR3 in amino acids: CASSDSGTTEAFF. Written as DNA, the CDR3 is TGTGCCAGCAGTGATTCGGGTACGACTGAAGCTTTCTTT.

This chain uses TRBV6-1 with TRBJ1-1, with D unresolved. Trimming removed 6 bases at V and 4 bases at J, with 9 bases between. CDR1 MNHNS and CDR2 SASEGT come from the germline V gene. CDR3 length: 12 residues. CDR3 bases: TGTGCCAGCAGCCGTTTGGGCACTGAAGCTTTCTTT. It codes for CASSRLGTEAFF.

In this sample, this clone turned up a few times. The gene calls are TRBV18 and TRBJ2-1; no firm D call. The CDR3 extends over 13 amino acids. Germline V gene lookup returns CDR1 KGHSH and CDR2 LQKENI. Trimming pared 5 bases from V and 3 bases from J, leaving 8 bases between. The CDR3 reads CASSASVYNEQFF. The CDR3, as DNA: TGTGCCAGCTCAGCCAGCGTCTACAATGAGCAGTTCTTC.

This clone was observed a few times. J is TRBJ2-7 and V is TRBV5-4; D gene uncertain. Per germline, CDR1 SGHNT and CDR2 YYREEE (reference sequence). The ends were cut back, 4 bases at V and 5 bases at J, with 13 bases in the middle. CDR3 length: 13 residues. The CDR3 reads CASSRPLGDEQYF. For the CDR3, the DNA is TGTGCCAGCAGCCGACCTTTGGGTGACGAGCAGTACTTC.

This clone has more than one count but fewer than ten. The junction departs from the called germline gene at one end, perhaps through a read error. This chain connects TRBV7-2 to TRBJ1-1; D is uncertain. Germline V lookup: CDR1 SGHTA, CDR2 FQGNSA. CDR3 size: 13 residues. Here the CDR3 reads CASSQEGAGEAFF. CDR3 bases: TGCGCCAGCAGCCAAGAAGGTGCAGGCGAAGCTTTCTTT. The full variable domain, rest sourced from reference TRBV7-2 and TRBJ1-1, is GAGVSQSPSNKVTEKGKDVELRCDPISGHTALYWYRQSLGQGLEFLIYFQGNSAPDKSGLPSDRFSAERTGGSVSTLTIQRTQQEDSAVYLCASSQEGAGEAFFGQGTRLTVV.

A word on this clone: This same CDR3 is encoded by further DNA sequences in the sample. This chain connects TRBV15 to TRBJ2-7; D gene unclear. CDR3 length: 14 residues. The V end lost 0 bases, the J end lost 0 bases, and 6 bases lay between the germline ends. Looked up from germline, CDR1 is LNHNV and CDR2 is YYDKDF (reference sequence). CDR3: CATSRDPGSYEQYF. The CDR3 region has the DNA TGTGCCACCAGCAGAGACCCGGGCTCCTACGAGCAGTACTTC.

This clone was seen a few times. The V gene is TRBV27, the J gene TRBJ2-3; 8 nucleotides align to TRBD2. Germline assignment: CDR1 MNHEY and CDR2 SMNVEV (reference sequence). V lost 5 bases to trimming and J lost 6 bases; unmatched junction nucleotides: 19. The CDR3 runs to 18 residues. The CDR3 nucleotides are TGTGCCAGCAGTCCCTCCGGGTGGCCCGGGAGGGCCGGGGATACGCAGTATTTT. Translated, it gives CASSPSGWPGRAGDTQYF.

This clone was recorded a few times. The chain carries TRBV7-2 and TRBJ2-1; 11 bases align to TRBD2. CDR1 and CDR2 (germline): SGHTA, FQGNSA. The CDR3 is made up of 16 amino acids. V was pared by 5 bases and J by 2 bases, with 5 bases of the junction left unmatched. DNA of the CDR3: TGTGCCAGCAGCATCGTAGCGGGAGGGCCCTACAATGAGCAGTTCTTC. Amino acids: CASSIVAGGPYNEQFF.

This chain links TRBV27 with TRBJ2-1; D gene ambiguous. The CDR3 is 15 amino acids. CDR1 and CDR2 from the germline V gene are MNHEY and SMNVEV (reference sequence). Trimming left V 5 bases short and J 3 bases short, with 14 bases between. The CDR3 loop reads CASSPARNYYNEQFF. The CDR3, as DNA: TGTGCCAGCAGTCCAGCTAGAAACTACTACAATGAGCAGTTCTTC.

This clone was observed a handful of times. The V and J genes are TRBV12-5 and TRBJ1-1; no clear D. The CDR3 spans 17 residues. The V gene's germline CDR1 is LGHNT and CDR2 FRNRAP. V was clipped by 5 bases and J by 1 base, with 20 bases between them. The CDR3 region has the DNA TGTGCTAGTGGTCTCTACTCTGGGCCCTTTCGGAACACTGAAGCTTTCTTT. Protein sequence: CASGLYSGPFRNTEAFF.